The 8 T cell receptor beta chains below come from one sample, sequenced in a study of cytomegalovirus exposure and HLA in healthy donors. Using immunoSEQ multiplex PCR, the repertoire was profiled, and TCRdb retains in-frame clones only, with some absent. This sample has 130,000 to 150,000 clones, with about 87% found just once. Specimen: PBMCs. These receptors originate from a woman aged 25 to 39 in good health and CMV-seropositive.

The gene calls are TRBV6-1 and TRBJ1-5; D may be TRBD1 (6 bases). The CDR3 contains 15 residues. Deletions cut 2 bases from V and 7 bases from J, with 15 bases between. Per the germline V gene, CDR1 is MNHNS and CDR2 is SASEGT. Here the CDR3 DNA reads TGTGCCAGCAGTGAAATCAGGGGTGGTATGCAGCCCCAGCATTTT. It codes for CASSEIRGGMQPQHF.

The chain recombines TRBV7-9 with TRBJ1-1; a weak D match, TRBD1 (5 bases). The CDR3 sequence is 12 residues long. CDR1 and CDR2 from the germline V gene are SEHNR and FQNEAQ (reference sequence). The ends were cut back, 3 bases at V and 8 bases at J, with 10 bases in the middle. CDR3 protein: CASSLTTAEAFF. CDR3 bases: TGTGCCAGCAGCTTGACGACAGCAGAAGCTTTCTTT.

The rearrangement links TRBV28 to TRBJ2-4, with 16 bases aligning to TRBD2. The CDR3 contains 19 residues. CDR1 MDHEN and CDR2 SYDVKM come from the germline V gene. V lost 5 bases to trimming and J lost 3 bases; unmatched junction nucleotides: 10. Here the CDR3 reads CASSTPGLAGGLGKNIQYF. The CDR3 DNA reads as TGTGCCAGCAGTACCCCGGGACTAGCGGGAGGGCTGGGCAAAAACATTCAGTACTTC.

CDR3 protein: CASSPDRAGANVLTF. DNA of the CDR3: TGCGCCAGCAGCCCGGACAGGGCTGGGGCCAACGTCCTGACTTTC. The chain combines TRBV5-1 with TRBJ2-6; 8 positions match TRBD1. Germline V gene lookup returns CDR1 SGHRS and CDR2 YFSETQ. Trimming took 4 bases from V and 2 from J; bases not matched to a gene: 2. This CDR3 is 15 amino acids long.

J is TRBJ2-2 and V is TRBV11-2; no clear D. Trimming took off 5 bases at V and 1 base at J, with 17 bases between the two ends. The CDR3 covers 17 residues. CDR1 and CDR2 (germline): SGHAT, FQNNGV. The CDR3 loop reads CASSPSEALMNTGELFF. The DNA of the CDR3 is TGTGCCAGCAGCCCCTCCGAAGCCCTTATGAACACCGGGGAGCTGTTTTTT.

This sequence joins TRBV7-9 and TRBJ1-1; TRBD1 is a possible D gene (5 bases). Trimming removed 1 base from V and 11 bases from J, with 11 bases in between. The CDR3 totals 12 residues. Germline V gene data show CDR1 as SEHNR and CDR2 as FQNEAQ (reference sequence). CDR3 amino acids: CASSLGTRAAFF. The CDR3 DNA follows: TGTGCCAGCAGCTTAGGGACCAGGGCGGCTTTCTTT.

V gene TRBV7-3 combines with J gene TRBJ1-4; D gene ambiguous. V gave up 3 bases and J gave up 5 bases, with 13 bases separating them. The CDR3 consists of 15 residues. CDR1 and CDR2 from the germline V gene are SGHTA and FQGTGA. The CDR3 region is CASSLTGGPNEKLFF. In DNA form, the CDR3 reads TGTGCCAGCAGCTTGACCGGAGGCCCAAATGAAAAACTGTTTTTT.

This chain joins TRBV7-2 and TRBJ2-7, with TRBD1 matching 8 bases. Germline V gene sequence: CDR1 SGHTA, CDR2 FQGNSA. This CDR3 has 15 amino acids. Trimming cost V 0 bases and J 5 bases; bases outside gene matches: 6. CDR3 amino acids: CASSLAAGGVNEQYF. In DNA form, the CDR3 reads TGTGCCAGCAGCTTAGCAGCAGGGGGCGTTAACGAGCAGTACTTC.